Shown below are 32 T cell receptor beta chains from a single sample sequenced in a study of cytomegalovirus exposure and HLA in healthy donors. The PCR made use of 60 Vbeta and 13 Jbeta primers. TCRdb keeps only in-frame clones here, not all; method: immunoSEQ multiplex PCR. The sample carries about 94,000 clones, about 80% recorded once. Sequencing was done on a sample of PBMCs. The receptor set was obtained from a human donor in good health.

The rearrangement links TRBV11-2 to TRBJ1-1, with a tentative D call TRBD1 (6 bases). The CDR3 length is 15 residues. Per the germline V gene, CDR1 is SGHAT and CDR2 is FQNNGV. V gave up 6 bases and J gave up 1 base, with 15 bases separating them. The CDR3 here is CASRPIRGGNTEAFF. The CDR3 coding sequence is TGTGCCAGCAGGCCTATTAGGGGGGGGAACACTGAAGCTTTCTTT.

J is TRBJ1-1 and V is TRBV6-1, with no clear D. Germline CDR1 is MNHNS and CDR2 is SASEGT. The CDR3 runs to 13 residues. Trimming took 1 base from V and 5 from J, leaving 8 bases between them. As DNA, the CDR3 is TGTGCCAGCAGTGAAGAGTACTGGACTGAAGCTTTCTTT. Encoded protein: CASSEEYWTEAFF.

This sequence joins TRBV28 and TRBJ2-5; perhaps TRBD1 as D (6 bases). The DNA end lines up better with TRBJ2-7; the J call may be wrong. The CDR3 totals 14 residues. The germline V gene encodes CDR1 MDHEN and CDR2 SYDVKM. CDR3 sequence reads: CASKQGILSYEQYF. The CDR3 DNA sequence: TGTGCCAGCAAGCAGGGGATCCTCTCCTACGAGCAGTACTTC.

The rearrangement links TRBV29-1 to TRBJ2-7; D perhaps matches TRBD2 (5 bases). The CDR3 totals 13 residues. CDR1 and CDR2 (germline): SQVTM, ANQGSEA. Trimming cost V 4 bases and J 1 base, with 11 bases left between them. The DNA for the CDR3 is TGCAGCGTTGGAGGGAGAGCGTCCTACGAGCAGTACTTC. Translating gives CSVGGRASYEQYF.

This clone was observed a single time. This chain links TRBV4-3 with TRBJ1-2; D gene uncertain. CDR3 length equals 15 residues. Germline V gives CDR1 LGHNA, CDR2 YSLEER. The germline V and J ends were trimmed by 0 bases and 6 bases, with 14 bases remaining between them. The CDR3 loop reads CASSQEGRVVDGYTF. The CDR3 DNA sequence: TGCGCCAGCAGCCAAGAAGGGCGGGTGGTTGATGGCTACACCTTC.

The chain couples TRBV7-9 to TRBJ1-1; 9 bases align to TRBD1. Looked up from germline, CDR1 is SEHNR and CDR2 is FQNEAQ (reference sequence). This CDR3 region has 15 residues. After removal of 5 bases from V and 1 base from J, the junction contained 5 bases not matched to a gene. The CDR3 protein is CASSALQGANTEAFF. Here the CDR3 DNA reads TGTGCCAGCAGCGCGCTACAGGGGGCGAACACTGAAGCTTTCTTT.

The CDR3 bases are TGTGCCAGCAGTGAAGGGGAAGGGATTAGGACACAGCCCCAGCATTTT. Translation: CASSEGEGIRTQPQHF. This sequence joins TRBV2 and TRBJ1-5; TRBD1 might be the D (5 bases). The CDR3 loop spans 16 amino acids. Trimming removed 1 base from V and 7 bases from J, with 17 bases in between. Germline-derived CDR1 and CDR2 are SNHLY and FYNNEI.

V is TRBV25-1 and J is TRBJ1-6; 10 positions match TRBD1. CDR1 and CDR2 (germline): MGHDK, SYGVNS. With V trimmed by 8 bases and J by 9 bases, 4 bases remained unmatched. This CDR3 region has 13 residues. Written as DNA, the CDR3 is TGTGCCAGCGGGGGGACAGGGGTTTCACCCCTCCACTTT. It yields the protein CASGGTGVSPLHF.

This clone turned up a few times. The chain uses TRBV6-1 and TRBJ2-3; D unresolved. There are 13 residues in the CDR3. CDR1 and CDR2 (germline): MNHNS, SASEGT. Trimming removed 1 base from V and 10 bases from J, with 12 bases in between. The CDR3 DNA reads TGTGCCAGCAGTGAAGAGGTACGGGTCCCGCAGTATTTT. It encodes CASSEEVRVPQYF.

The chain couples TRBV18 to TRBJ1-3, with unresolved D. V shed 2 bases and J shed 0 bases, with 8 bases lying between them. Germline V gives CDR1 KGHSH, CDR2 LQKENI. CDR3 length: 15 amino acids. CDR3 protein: CASSPRQTSGNTIYF. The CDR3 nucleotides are TGTGCCAGCTCACCAAGACAAACCTCTGGAAACACCATATATTTT. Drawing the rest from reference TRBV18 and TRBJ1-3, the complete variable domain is NAGVMQNPRHLVRRRGQEARLRCSPMKGHSHVYWYRQLPEEGLKFMVYLQKENIIDESGMPKERFSAEFPKEGPSILRIQQVVRGDSAAYFCASSPRQTSGNTIYFGEGSWLTVV.

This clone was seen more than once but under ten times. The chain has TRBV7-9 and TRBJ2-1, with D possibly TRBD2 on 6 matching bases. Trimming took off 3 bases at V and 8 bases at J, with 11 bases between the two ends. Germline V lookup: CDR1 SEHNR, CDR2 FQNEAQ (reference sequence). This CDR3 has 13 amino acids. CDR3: CASSFLRDDEQFF. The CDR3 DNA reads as TGTGCCAGCAGCTTCTTGCGGGACGATGAGCAGTTCTTC.

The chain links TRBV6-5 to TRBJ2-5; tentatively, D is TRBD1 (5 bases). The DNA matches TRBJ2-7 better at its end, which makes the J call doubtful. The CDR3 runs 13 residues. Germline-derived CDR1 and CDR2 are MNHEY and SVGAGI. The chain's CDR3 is CASSKTAPYEQYF. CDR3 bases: TGTGCCAGCAGTAAGACAGCCCCCTACGAGCAGTACTTC.

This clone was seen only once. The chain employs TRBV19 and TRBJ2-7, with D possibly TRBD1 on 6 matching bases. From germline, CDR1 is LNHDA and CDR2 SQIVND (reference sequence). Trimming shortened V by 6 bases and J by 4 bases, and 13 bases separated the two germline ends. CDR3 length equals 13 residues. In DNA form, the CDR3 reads TGTGCCAGTAGCCAAGACAGGAAATACGAGCAGTACTTC. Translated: CASSQDRKYEQYF.

The CDR3, as DNA: TGTGCCAGTTCCCCTGGGGGGAGGTACGAGCAGTACTTC. It is translated as CASSPGGRYEQYF. The chain joins TRBV28 to TRBJ2-7, with D possibly being TRBD2 (6 bases). The length of the CDR3 is 13 residues. V was cut by 9 bases and J by 4 bases, with 16 bases left in between. Germline V gives CDR1 MDHEN, CDR2 SYDVKM.

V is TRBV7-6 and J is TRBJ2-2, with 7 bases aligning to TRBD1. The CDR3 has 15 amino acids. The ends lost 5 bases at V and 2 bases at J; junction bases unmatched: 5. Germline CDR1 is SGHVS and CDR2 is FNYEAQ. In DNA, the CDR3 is TGTGCCAGCAGCCCGGGACAGCTCAACACCGGGGAGCTGTTTTTT. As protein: CASSPGQLNTGELFF.

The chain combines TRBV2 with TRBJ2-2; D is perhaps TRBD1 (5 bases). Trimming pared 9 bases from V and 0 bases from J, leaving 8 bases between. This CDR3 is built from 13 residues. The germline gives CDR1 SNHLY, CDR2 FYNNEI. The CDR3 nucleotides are TGTGCCAGTTACAGGTCGAACACCGGGGAGCTGTTTTTT. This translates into CASYRSNTGELFF.

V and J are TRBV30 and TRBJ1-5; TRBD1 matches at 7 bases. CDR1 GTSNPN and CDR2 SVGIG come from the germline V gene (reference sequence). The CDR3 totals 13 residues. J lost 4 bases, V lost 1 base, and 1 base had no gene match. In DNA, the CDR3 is TGTGCCTGGAGTGAACAGGGGAATCAGCCCCAGCATTTT. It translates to CAWSEQGNQPQHF.

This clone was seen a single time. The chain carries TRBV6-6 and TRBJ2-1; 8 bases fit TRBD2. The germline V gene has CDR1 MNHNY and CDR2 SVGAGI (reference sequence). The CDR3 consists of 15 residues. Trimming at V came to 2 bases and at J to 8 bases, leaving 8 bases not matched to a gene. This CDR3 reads CASSYGAGGLDEQFF. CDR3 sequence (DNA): TGTGCCAGCAGTTACGGGGCGGGGGGTCTCGATGAGCAGTTCTTC.

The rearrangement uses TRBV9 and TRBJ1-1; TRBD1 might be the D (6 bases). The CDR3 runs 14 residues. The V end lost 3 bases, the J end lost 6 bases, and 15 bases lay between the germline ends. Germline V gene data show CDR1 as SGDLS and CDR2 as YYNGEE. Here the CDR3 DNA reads TGTGCCAGCAGCGGGGTAGGGGGGGCATCTGAAGCTTTCTTT. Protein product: CASSGVGGASEAFF.

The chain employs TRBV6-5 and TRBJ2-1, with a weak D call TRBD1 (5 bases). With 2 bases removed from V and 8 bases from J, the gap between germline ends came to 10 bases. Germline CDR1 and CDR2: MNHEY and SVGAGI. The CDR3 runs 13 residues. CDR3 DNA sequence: TGTGCCAGCAGTTACGGGGCAACCTATGAGCAGTTCTTC. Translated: CASSYGATYEQFF.

This chain's CDR3 is CASSRRGLEDTQYF. The CDR3 coding sequence is TGTGCCAGCAGCCGCAGGGGGCTCGAAGATACGCAGTATTTT. The chain recombines TRBV5-6 with TRBJ2-3, with 8 bases lining up with TRBD1. Germline trimming cut 4 bases from V and 5 bases from J; bases unmatched to any gene: 6. The germline V gene encodes CDR1 SGHDT and CDR2 YYEEEE. This CDR3 is 14 amino acids long.

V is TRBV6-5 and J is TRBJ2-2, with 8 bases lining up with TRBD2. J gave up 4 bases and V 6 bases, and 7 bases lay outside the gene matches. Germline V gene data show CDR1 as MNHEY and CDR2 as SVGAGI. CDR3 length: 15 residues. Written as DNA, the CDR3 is TGTGCCAGCAGCCCAGCGGGGGAGGGCACCGGGGAGCTGTTTTTT. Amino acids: CASSPAGEGTGELFF.

The CDR3 sequence: CASSSLQGAGGYTF. For the CDR3, the DNA is TGTGCCAGCAGCTCGCTACAGGGGGCGGGCGGCTACACCTTC. This chain joins TRBV5-5 and TRBJ1-2; 9 bases match TRBD1. This CDR3 comprises 14 residues. V lost 3 bases and J lost 8; bases outside the gene matches: 8. Germline V gives CDR1 SGHKS, CDR2 YYEKEE (reference sequence).

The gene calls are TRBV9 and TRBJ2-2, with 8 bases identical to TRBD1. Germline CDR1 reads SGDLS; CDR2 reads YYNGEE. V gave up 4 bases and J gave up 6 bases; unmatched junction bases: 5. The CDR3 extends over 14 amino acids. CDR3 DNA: TGTGCCAGCAGCCGCCGACAGGGGTCCGGGGAGCTGTTTTTT. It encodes CASSRRQGSGELFF.

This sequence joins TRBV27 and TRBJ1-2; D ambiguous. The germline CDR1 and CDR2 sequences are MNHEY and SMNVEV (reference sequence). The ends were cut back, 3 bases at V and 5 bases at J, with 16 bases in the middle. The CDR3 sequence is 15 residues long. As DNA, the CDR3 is TGTGCCAGCAGTTTTAACCCCCCCGGGAAGTATGGCTACACCTTC. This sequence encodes CASSFNPPGKYGYTF.

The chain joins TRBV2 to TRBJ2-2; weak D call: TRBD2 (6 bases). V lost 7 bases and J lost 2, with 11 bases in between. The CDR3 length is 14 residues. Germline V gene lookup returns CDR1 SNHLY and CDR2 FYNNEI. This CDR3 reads CASMGTRNTGELFF. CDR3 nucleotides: TGTGCCAGCATGGGGACTCGAAACACCGGGGAGCTGTTTTTT.

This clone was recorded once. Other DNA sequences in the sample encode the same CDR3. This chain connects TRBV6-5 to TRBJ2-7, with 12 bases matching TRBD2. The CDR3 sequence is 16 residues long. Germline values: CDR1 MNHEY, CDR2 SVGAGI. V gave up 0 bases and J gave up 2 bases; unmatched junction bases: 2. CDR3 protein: CASSYSGLAGTYEQYF. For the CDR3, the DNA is TGTGCCAGCAGTTACTCGGGACTAGCGGGTACCTACGAGCAGTACTTC.

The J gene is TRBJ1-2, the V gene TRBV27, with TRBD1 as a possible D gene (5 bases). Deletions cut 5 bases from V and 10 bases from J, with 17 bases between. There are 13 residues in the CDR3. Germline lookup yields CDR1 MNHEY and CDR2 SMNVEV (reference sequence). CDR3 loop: CASSPSHWGDYTF. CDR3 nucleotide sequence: TGTGCCAGCAGTCCCTCCCATTGGGGGGACTACACCTTC.

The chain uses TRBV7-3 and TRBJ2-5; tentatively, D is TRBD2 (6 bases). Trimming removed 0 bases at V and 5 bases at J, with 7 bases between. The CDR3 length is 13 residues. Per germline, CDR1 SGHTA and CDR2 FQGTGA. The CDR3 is CASSLTGGETQYF. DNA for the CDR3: TGTGCCAGCAGCTTAACCGGGGGTGAGACCCAGTACTTC.

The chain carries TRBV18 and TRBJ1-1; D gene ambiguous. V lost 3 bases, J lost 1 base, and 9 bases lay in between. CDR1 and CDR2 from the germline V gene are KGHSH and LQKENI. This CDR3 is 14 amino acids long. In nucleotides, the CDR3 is TGTGCCAGCTCACCGGCGGCCCGGAACACTGAAGCTTTCTTT. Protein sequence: CASSPAARNTEAFF.

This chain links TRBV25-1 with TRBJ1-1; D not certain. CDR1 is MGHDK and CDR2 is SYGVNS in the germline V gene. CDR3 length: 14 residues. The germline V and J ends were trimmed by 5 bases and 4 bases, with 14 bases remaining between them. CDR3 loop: CASSPYLGGTEAFF. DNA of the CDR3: TGTGCCAGCAGTCCCTACCTCGGAGGCACTGAAGCTTTCTTT.

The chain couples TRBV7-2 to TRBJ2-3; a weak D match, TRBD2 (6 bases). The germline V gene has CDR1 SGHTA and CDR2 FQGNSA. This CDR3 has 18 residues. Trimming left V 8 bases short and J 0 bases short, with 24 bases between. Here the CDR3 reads CASAGKKMISPSTDTQYF. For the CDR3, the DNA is TGTGCCAGCGCGGGGAAGAAGATGATTTCCCCTAGCACAGATACGCAGTATTTT. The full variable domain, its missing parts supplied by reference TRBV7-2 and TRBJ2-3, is GAGVSQSPSNKVTEKGKDVELRCDPISGHTALYWYRQSLGQGLEFLIYFQGNSAPDKSGLPSDRFSAERTGGSVSTLTIQRTQQEDSAVYLCASAGKKMISPSTDTQYFGPGTRLTVL.